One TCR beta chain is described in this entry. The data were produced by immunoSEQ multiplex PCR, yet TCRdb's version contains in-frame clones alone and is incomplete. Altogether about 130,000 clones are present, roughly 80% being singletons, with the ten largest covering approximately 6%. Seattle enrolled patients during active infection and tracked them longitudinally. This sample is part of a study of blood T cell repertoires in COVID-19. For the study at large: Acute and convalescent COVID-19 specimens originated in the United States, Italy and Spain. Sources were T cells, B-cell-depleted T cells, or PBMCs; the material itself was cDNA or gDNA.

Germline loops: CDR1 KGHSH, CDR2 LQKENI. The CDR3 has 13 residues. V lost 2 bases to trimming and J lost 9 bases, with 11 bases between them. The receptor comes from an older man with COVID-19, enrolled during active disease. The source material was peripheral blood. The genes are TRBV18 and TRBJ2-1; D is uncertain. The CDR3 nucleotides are TGTGCCAGCTCACCAGCGCCTCCCCGTGAGCAGTTCTTC. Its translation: CASSPAPPREQFF.